This T cell receptor (beta chain) was retrieved from a study of cytomegalovirus exposure and HLA in healthy donors (dated by TCRdb to about 2017). For the wider study: An earlier analysis of 587 of the donors reported about 280 Gb of sequence data and roughly 120 million unique TCR beta sequences obtained from about 179 million T cells. Roughly 300 gigabases of sequencing data and around 90 million unique TCR sequences made up an early release that covered fewer than 650 HLA-typed donors. Among the roughly 400 genotyped donors, 75% to 90% belonged to the genetic ancestry cluster associated with self-reported Caucasian donors. The study aimed to test whether cataloging public T cell receptors could reveal signatures of past pathogen exposure. The study profiled the T cell repertoires of 500 to 800 subjects by immunosequencing and related them to cytomegalovirus serostatus. Besides the first cohort of roughly 700 subjects, a separate validation cohort made up of 95 to 150 different subjects was used. The study combined high-throughput TCR immunosequencing, statistical association of individual TCRs with disease status, and machine learning to predict cytomegalovirus infection status. A later analysis re-analyzed previously published TCR beta repertoires from several hundred donors and added high-resolution HLA genotyping to study TCR occurrence patterns. The later analysis used no new phenotypic data to find candidate immune exposures, relying instead on TCR beta sequences and their occurrence across donors. An earlier analysis of about 620 of the donors applied high-throughput TCR beta sequencing to assess whether each TCR beta V gene segment acted as functional or pseudogenic. Donor age, sex, ethnicity and CMV serostatus were collected together with the repertoire data. In a later genetic analysis, genome-wide SNP genotypes for about three fifths of the roughly 670 donors were used, and that subset was treated as a discovery cohort. All discovery cohort repertoires had been generated on a single sequencing platform. Class I and class II HLA loci were covered by the typing at four-digit resolution. The number of donors typed differed by locus, with 629-630 for A, B, C, DRB1 and DQB1, more than 500 for DQA1, about 610 for DPA1, and 472 for DPB1. Because of strong linkage in the cohort, five DR-DQ haplotypes were treated as single units for association and clustering. Across about 370 genotyped donors of the cohort, an average of 235,054 unique TCR beta nucleotide sequences per donor were sequenced, and roughly 20% of those sequences were non-productive. Study-level results and caveats: In a later analysis, the rate of TCR association differed among HLA loci, with DRB1 alleles having the most associated TCRs and HLA-C alleles having the fewest. The study gave a list of 150 to 200 TCR beta chains associated with cytomegalovirus. Because counts were too low, about 18 rarely observed V segments, including chromosome 9 orphons, were excluded from the earlier analysis of some 590 of the donors. Several of the top co-occurrence clusters appeared to be linked to parvovirus B19, influenza, CMV and Epstein-Barr virus, according to a later analysis. While some public TCRs were present in many individuals, most TCR sequences turned up only very rarely across donors. Roughly uniform sequencing depth across donors was assumed in presence/absence analyses, although this assumption may not hold. Linkage disequilibrium might explain the correlated functional status among segregating V segments, but an unknown experimental factor could not be ruled out. A further reported finding was that TCR beta sequences accurately predicted the HLA-A and HLA-B alleles for most subjects in the first cohort. Some IMGT-functional V segments, including TRBV6-2 and TRBV6-3, could not be told apart with the 87-base-pair reads, so those segments were excluded. A group of highly shared sequence variants was considered likely to be a technical artifact of the sequencing pipeline. According to a later genetic analysis, donors in an Asian-associated ancestry cluster had fewer N-insertions in productive TCRs than the approximately 670-donor mean. An earlier analysis of some 560 of the donors showed that most TCR beta V segments appeared in productive rearrangements either about 87% or about 30% of the time, which broadly matched IMGT annotations. When HLA alleles, especially DR and DQ, strongly co-occurred, attributing TCR associations to individual alleles was difficult. In a later analysis, over 15,000 TCR beta sequences were associated with specific HLA alleles at a false discovery rate of 0.05. Because some donors lacked HLA typing at each locus, the association tests relied only on the typed subset. In a later analysis, most CMV-associated TCR beta chains were found to appear HLA-restricted, with HLA associations seemingly driven largely by CMV exposure. In a later analysis, HLA-associated TCR beta chains showed more clonal expansion and lower generation probabilities than non-associated chains that were equally common. For the cohort, immune exposure information was limited to CMV serostatus. In vitro tests confirmed that a few of the cytomegalovirus-associated TCR beta chains recognize cytomegalovirus antigens. Cytomegalovirus status was reported to be diagnosed by the classifier with high specificity and sensitivity in both the original and validation cohorts. A later genetic analysis associated a missense DCLRE1C variant with V-gene and J-gene trimming of TCR beta chains, and an independent cohort replicated the association. In this cohort, only TCR beta chains were sequenced, and detectable features were limited by the absence of alpha or paired-chain data. The authors suggested that the approach could potentially be generalized to other disease states and immunological phenotypes.

The cohort consisted of fewer than 700 healthy bone marrow donors. Cohort members were all nominally healthy when sampled, although unrecorded immune exposures were likely present. The donor tested CMV seronegative and was one of the 352 seronegative cohort members. A peripheral blood sample was provided by each donor, and peripheral blood mononuclear cells were used for TCR beta sequencing. The Qiagen DNeasy Blood Extraction Kit was used to extract genomic DNA from the blood cell samples. Receptor amplification or capture employed the immunoSEQ multiplex PCR assay. For the multiplex PCR, a mixture combining 60 forward primers for TCR Vbeta segments and 13 reverse primers for TCR Jbeta segments was used. Amplification of the CDR3 region of rearranged TCR beta genes was performed with a multiplex PCR assay on genomic DNA. The amplified TCR beta libraries were sequenced on the Illumina HiSeq System as 87-base-pair reads. The study's own analysis went as follows. In a later analysis, tens of millions of unique TCR beta chains were counted across the roughly 700 repertoires, and roughly 11 million of these chains were shared by at least two donors. A nearest-neighbor algorithm error-corrected the raw reads and collapsed the reads into unique sequences, merging closely related sequences to remove PCR and sequencing errors. Alignment of CDR3 sequences to IMGT reference sequences was used to assign V, D and J gene segments. For a sequence to be retained, at least a six-nucleotide match to both a V gene segment and a J gene segment was required. A rearrangement counted as productive if the CDR3 had no stop codons and remained in frame with V and J, and every other rearrangement counted as non-productive. Following IMGT convention, CDR3 was defined as the stretch from the second conserved V-encoded cysteine up to the conserved J-encoded phenylalanine. Sequences without an unambiguous match to a single V gene segment were excluded from the earlier analysis of about 600 of the donors. An earlier analysis of several hundred of the donors called V segments functional above 56.7% productive rearrangements and segregating when the between-donor standard deviation exceeded 5%. A statistical classification framework was built for diagnosing cytomegalovirus status from the catalog of TCR beta chain sequences. A later analysis assigned V and J genes by comparing TCR nucleotide sequences with IMGT/GENE-DB human TR gene sequences. A later analysis assigned CDR3 sequences and most-parsimonious VDJ recombination scenarios with the TCRdist pipeline. In a later analysis, each TCR beta chain was defined by its CDR3 amino acid sequence together with its V-gene family, and reads without a unique V-gene family were excluded. A later analysis removed 592 highly shared, low-generation-probability nucleotide sequences to deal with suspected cross-contamination and a sequencing artifact. A later analysis calculated a clonal expansion index for each public chain from normalized within-repertoire ranks of inferred template counts. Generation probabilities in a later analysis came from a VDJ recombination model fitted to out-of-frame rearrangements, and those results were checked against IGoR. In a later analysis, hypergeometric tests were used to score TCR-TCR, TCR-HLA and TCR-CMV co-occurrence, with a repertoire-size bias correction applied to TCR pairs. A later analysis estimated false discovery rates by permuting HLA or CMV assignments 20 times. In a later analysis, co-occurring TCRs were grouped with DBSCAN, and TCRdist sequence similarity was added when clustering was performed within HLA-allele-positive subsets. Repertoires with fewer than 30,000 or more than 120,000 public chains were left out of co-occurrence clustering, as were a handful of repertoires with anomalous nucleotide sharing. The clones in this table, taken by TCRdb from immuneACCESS, are in-frame only. Not every clone is retained; where verified, under half of the shortfall comes from an unresolved V gene, and the cause of the rest is unknown. The DNA was the basis for D and trimming; V, J and clone size are from that table. This sample gives roughly 180,000 clones in total; 65% to 85% of them show up just once. 1.2% of the sample lies in the top ten.

Trimming takes 6 bases from V and 6 bases from J, and the germline ends sit 15 bases apart. CDR3 length: 13 amino acids, cysteine to valine. The sequence is cut down to CDR3 DNA, 39 bases in frame from base 1. The germline V gene gives CDR1 as ENHRY and CDR2 as SYGVKD. The table lists this clone with a count of one. What antigen it recognizes has not been identified. Qualities for individual bases were not recorded, and no much larger clone is one base off. The sequence links TRBV10-3 to TRBJ2-7, and possibly TRBD1, on 6 matching bases. This sequence was found in a boy aged 2-15 years in good health and CMV-seronegative. Sequencing was performed on PBMCs. The DNA sequence is TGTGCCATCAGATCCGACCGGGACACCGAGCAGTACGTC. This is translated as CAIRSDRDTEQYV.